This entry describes one TCR beta chain. Trimming cost V 0 bases and J 0 bases, with 8 bases left between them. Germline loops: CDR1 SQVTM, CDR2 ANQGSEA. CDR3 length: 14 residues. The sample comes from a study of blood T cells in healthy people across ages. Sample-barcoded 5' priming and a J-beta primer mix drove a second PCR of about 7 to 11 cycles. In TCRdb, the 5' RACE reads were re-called with MiXCR into one record per CDR3 protein. The sample lists 550,000 to 650,000 distinct CDR3 sequences; around 27% were seen once. Separately, the same data were catalogued under a study of T cells of mothers and their children.

The specimen sequenced was blood. The chain recombines TRBV29-1 with TRBJ2-5; no firm D call. This receptor was taken from a boy aged 2 to 9 in good health. The CDR3 nucleotides are TGCAGCGTTGAAGATGGCATTTACCAAGAGACCCAGTACTTC. Protein: CSVEDGIYQETQYF. The whole variable domain, filled in from reference TRBV29-1 and TRBJ2-5, reads SAVISQKPSRDICQRGTSLTIQCQVDSQVTMMFWYRQQPGQSLTLIATANQGSEATYESGFVIDKFPISRPNLTFSTLTVSNMSPEDSSIYLCSVEDGIYQETQYFGPGTRLLVL.